This T cell receptor (beta chain) was retrieved from a study of blood T cell repertoires in COVID-19 (dated by TCRdb to 2018 to 2020). With regard to the full study: The collaborator samples originated in the United States, Italy and Spain and spanned the acute and convalescent phases of COVID-19. The prospective study material was composed of cDNA or gDNA derived from T cells, B-cell-depleted T cells, or PBMCs. The dataset comprised deeply sampled blood TCRbeta repertoires from subjects exposed to, actively infected with, or recovered from COVID-19. The repertoires were released in a freely available public database intended as a resource for research on the immune response to SARS-CoV-2. Samples were obtained from the ongoing ImmuneRACE study (first 160 participants) and from approximately 1,200 subjects provided by 6 global collaborators. A de-identified subject ID, COVID-19 status, age in years and sex were almost always included in the sample metadata. HLA class I and class II types, where available, came from metadata supplied by the sample provider rather than from assay-based typing.

TCRbeta CDR3 regions were amplified from genomic DNA by means of the immunoSEQ Assay, a bias-controlled multiplex PCR. The source study handled its data this way. Within the assay, amplification of reference gene primers was used to estimate how many nucleated cells each sample contained. Sequence reads were collapsed and filtered to measure the absolute abundance of every unique TCRbeta CDR3 rearrangement. For each sample, productive Simpson clonality was calculated as the square root of Simpson's diversity index over productive rearrangements. This is the immuneACCESS table as TCRdb keeps it, with only in-frame sequences that have V and J called. A part of the clones is gone; compared with another copy, unresolved V genes explain less than half, and the rest is unexplained. V and J calls and clone size are as listed in that table; D and trimming were resolved from the DNA. This sample gives over 200,000 clones in total; 86% of them show up just once. The top ten clonotypes cover 15% to 19% of the sample.

Relative to germline, V is 0 bases shorter and J is 0 bases shorter, with 6 bases between their ends. Reading the germline V gene gives CDR1 SGHTA and CDR2 FQGNSA. Reading from cysteine to phenylalanine, the CDR3 counts 15 amino acids. Only CDR3 DNA is held: 45 bases, read in frame from base 1. This clone has just one count. The target of this receptor is not known. The sample holds no much larger clone one base away, and base qualities are not on file. Study-wide conclusions, independent of this receptor: How much clinical and demographic metadata was included differed by source and by participant, and the metadata was provided uncurated.

Participants in the prospective study were aged 18 to 89 years, lived in approximately 26 United States geographic areas, and enrolled through a virtual design. Cohort assignment in the prospective study relied on participant-reported clinical history from a screening survey and a study questionnaire. For ImmuneRACE Cohort 3, a participant was defined as recovered based on two consecutive negative NP/OP PCR tests, clearance by a healthcare professional, or resolution of symptoms. Each participant in the prospective study had whole blood, serum and a nasopharyngeal or oropharyngeal swab collected by mobile phlebotomists. Over a roughly 2-month period, participants in the prospective study had the option of providing additional blood draws and questionnaires. Blood samples from the prospective study were shipped frozen or at room temperature prior to DNA extraction.

Sequencing input: PBMCs or T cells enriched from blood (not recorded which). The sequence derives from a man younger than 35 who had recovered from COVID-19. This sequence uses TRBV7-2 and TRBJ2-1, and the D gene may be TRBD2, 5 bases matching. The DNA sequence reads TGTGCCAGCAGCTTAGCGGGGAGCTCCTACAATGAGCAGTTCTTC. It encodes CASSLAGSSYNEQFF.